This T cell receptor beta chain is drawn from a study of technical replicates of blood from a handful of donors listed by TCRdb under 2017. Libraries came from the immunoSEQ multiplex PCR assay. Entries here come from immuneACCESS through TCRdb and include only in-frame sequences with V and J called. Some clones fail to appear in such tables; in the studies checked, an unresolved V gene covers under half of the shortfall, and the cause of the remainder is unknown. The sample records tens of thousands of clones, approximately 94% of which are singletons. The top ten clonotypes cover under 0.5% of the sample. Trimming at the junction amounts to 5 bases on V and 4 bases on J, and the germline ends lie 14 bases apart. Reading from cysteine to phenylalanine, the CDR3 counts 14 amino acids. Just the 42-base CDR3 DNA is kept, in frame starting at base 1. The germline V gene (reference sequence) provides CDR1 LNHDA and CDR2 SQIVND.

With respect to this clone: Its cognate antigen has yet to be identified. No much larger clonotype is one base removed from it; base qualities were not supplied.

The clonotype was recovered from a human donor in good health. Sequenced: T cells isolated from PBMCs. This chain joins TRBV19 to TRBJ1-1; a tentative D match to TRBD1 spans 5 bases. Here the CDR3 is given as CASSPRQWRTEAFF. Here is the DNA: TGTGCCAGTAGTCCCCGACAGTGGCGCACTGAAGCTTTCTTT.